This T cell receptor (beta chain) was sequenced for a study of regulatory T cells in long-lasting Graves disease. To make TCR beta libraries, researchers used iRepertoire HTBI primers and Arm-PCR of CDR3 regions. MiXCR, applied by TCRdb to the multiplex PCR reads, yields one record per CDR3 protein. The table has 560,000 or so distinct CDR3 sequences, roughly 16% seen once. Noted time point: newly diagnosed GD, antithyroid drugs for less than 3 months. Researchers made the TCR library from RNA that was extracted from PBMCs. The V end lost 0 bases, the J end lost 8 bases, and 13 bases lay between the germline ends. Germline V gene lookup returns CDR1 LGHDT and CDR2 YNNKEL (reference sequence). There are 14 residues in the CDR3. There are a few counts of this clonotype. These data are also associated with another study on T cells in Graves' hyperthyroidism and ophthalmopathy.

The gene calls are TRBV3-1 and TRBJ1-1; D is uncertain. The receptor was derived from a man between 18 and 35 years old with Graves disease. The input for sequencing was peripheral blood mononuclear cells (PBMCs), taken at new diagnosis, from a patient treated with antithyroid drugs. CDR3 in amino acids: CASSQEGGVGEAFF. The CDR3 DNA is TGTGCCAGCAGCCAAGAAGGTGGGGTAGGGGAAGCTTTCTTT. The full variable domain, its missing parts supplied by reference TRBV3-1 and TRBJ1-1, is DTAVSQTPKYLVTQMGNDKSIKCEQNLGHDTMYWYKQDSKKFLKIMFSYNNKELIINETVPNRFSPKSPDKAHLNLHINSLELGDSAVYFCASSQEGGVGEAFFGQGTRLTVV.